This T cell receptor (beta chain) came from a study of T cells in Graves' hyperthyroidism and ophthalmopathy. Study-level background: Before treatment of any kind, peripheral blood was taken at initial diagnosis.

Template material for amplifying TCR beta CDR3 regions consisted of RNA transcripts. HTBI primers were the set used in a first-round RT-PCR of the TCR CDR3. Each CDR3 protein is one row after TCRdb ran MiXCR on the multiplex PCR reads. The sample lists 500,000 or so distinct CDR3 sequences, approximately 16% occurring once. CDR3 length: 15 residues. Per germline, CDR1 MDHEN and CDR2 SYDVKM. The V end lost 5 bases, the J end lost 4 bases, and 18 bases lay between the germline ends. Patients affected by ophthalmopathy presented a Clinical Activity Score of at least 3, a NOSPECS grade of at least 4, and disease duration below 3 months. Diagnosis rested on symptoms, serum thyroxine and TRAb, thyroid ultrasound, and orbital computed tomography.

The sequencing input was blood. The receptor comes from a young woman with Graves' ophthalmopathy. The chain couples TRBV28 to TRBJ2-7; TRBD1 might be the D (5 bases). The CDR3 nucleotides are TGTGCCAGCAGTCAGGGTGGCAGGGTGTCTTACGAGCAGTACTTC. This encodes CASSQGGRVSYEQYF.